The source of this T cell receptor beta chain is a study of PD-1 blockade in classical Hodgkin lymphoma. Time point: cycle 4 day 1 (C4D1), after less than 7 weeks of nivolumab. Autologous stem cell transplantation was followed by relapse in every patient, and brentuximab vedotin exposure varied. Researchers used magnetic negative selection to pull out pure CD4+ T cells from thawed PBMCs. Patients showed best responses of complete response, partial response or progressive disease. Profiling relied on immunoSEQ multiplex PCR, and the TCRdb table lists in-frame clones only, not all of them. The sample includes under 20,000 clones, just over 70% of them seen just once. A note on this clone: Its antigen is unknown.

Regarding the study as a whole: While CD8+ TCR diversity did not rise significantly by C4D1, CD4+ TCR diversity did. Complete responders' baseline diversity resembled that of newly diagnosed patients.

The CDR3 spans 15 residues. V was shortened by 0 bases and J by 9 bases, with 17 bases between the two germline ends. Germline V CDR1 and CDR2: LGHNA, YSLEER. The chain joins TRBV4-3 to TRBJ1-1, with D maybe TRBD1 (5 bases). This TCR was sampled from a human donor with classical Hodgkin lymphoma. Sequenced here: CD4+ T cells from blood, sampled before the fourth cycle of nivolumab. The CDR3 loop reads CASSQDQGVTSQAFF. Written as DNA, the CDR3 is TGCGCCAGCAGCCAAGACCAGGGAGTCACCTCCCAAGCTTTCTTT.